Listed below are T cell receptor beta chains from one sample, sequenced in a study of tumor T cells in aggressive B-cell lymphoma. Libraries were prepared by immunoSEQ multiplex PCR; TCRdb keeps only in-frame clonotypes and omits some of them. The sample table sets out approximately 15 clones. The sample was tumor tissue. These receptors came from an adult with diffuse large B cell lymphoma. Each CDR3 is given with its conserved first and last residue. A D gene is named only where the DNA matches it firmly.

D: TRBD1; J: TRBJ2-5; V: TRBV5-1; CDR3: CASSPDRVETQYF
D: -; J: TRBJ2-2; V: TRBV21-1; CDR3: CASSNRDRLSNTGELFF
D: TRBD2; J: TRBJ2-1; V: TRBV5-1; CDR3: CASSYEAGSSYNEQFF
D: -; J: TRBJ2-2; V: TRBV6-5; CDR3: CASSLGATGELFF
D: TRBD2; J: TRBJ2-2; V: TRBV7-6; CDR3: CASSPRRGGGELFF
D: TRBD1; J: TRBJ1-2; V: TRBV7-2; CDR3: CASSLESGQGYGYTF